The rows below give T cell receptor beta chains drawn from one sample of a study of Ad26.COV2.S vaccination and SARS-CoV-2 variants. The data were produced by immunoSEQ multiplex PCR, yet TCRdb's version contains in-frame clones alone and is incomplete. The data show some 320,000 clones, about 86% seen once. The sample here was peripheral blood, taken in a trial of Ad26.COV2.S vaccine versus placebo. These receptors were taken from a person aged 18-60 years who received the Ad26.COV2.S COVID-19 vaccine or a placebo. Both conserved end residues are part of each CDR3. The D gene is left open where the match is weak. For some rows the clone size is stated as once, few or many, or as a class when expanded; others skip it.

13	TRBV2	.	TRBJ1-5	.	CASSGESNQPQHF	TGTGCCAGTTCCGGAGAGAGCAATCAGCCCCAGCATTTT
13	TRBV29-1	once	TRBJ1-2	.	CSVERQENYGYTF	TGCAGCGTTGAGAGACAGGAGAACTATGGCTACACCTTC
14	TRBV9	.	TRBJ2-1	TRBD1	CASSVDGTGNEQFF	TGTGCCAGCAGCGTAGATGGGACAGGGAATGAGCAGTTCTTC
16	TRBV5-8	.	TRBJ2-3	TRBD2	CASSPVLAGGTDTQYF	TGTGCCAGCAGCCCGGTGCTAGCGGGGGGCACAGATACGCAGTATTTT
15	TRBV7-6	.	TRBJ2-2	.	CASSLGSELTGELFF	TGTGCCAGCAGCTTAGGAAGCGAGTTGACCGGGGAGCTGTTTTTT
13	TRBV18	.	TRBJ2-7	TRBD1	CASSRQGNYEQYF	TGTGCCAGCTCACGACAGGGGAACTACGAGCAGTACTTC
15	TRBV7-2	.	TRBJ1-1	.	CASSVLQRGDTEAFF	TGTGCCAGCAGCGTACTACAGCGGGGGGACACTGAAGCTTTCTTT
14	TRBV2	.	TRBJ1-1	.	CASRREATNTEAFF	TGTGCCAGCAGAAGGGAGGCAACGAACACTGAAGCTTTCTTT
12	TRBV5-6	.	TRBJ1-2	TRBD1	CASSDTTRQGTF	TGTGCCAGCAGCGATACTACACGACAGGGAACCTTC
14	TRBV5-4	.	TRBJ1-2	.	CASSLEAGNYGYTF	TGTGCCAGCAGCTTGGAGGCGGGGAACTATGGCTACACCTTC
15	TRBV4-1	.	TRBJ2-7	.	CASSQDGDKSYEQYF	TGCGCCAGCAGTCAAGATGGCGACAAATCTTACGAGCAGTACTTC
18	TRBV4-3	.	TRBJ2-3	TRBD1	CASSQWSKDRGRVDTQYF	TGCGCCAGCAGCCAATGGAGTAAGGACAGGGGGCGCGTAGATACGCAGTATTTT
12	TRBV27	.	TRBJ2-2	.	CASSSGTEKLFF	TGTGCCAGCAGTTCGGGGACCGAAAAGCTGTTTTTT
14	TRBV6-4	.	TRBJ1-2	.	CASSPGTGGYGYTF	TGTGCCAGCAGTCCCGGGACGGGAGGCTATGGCTACACCTTC
12	TRBV7-9	once	TRBJ1-5	.	CASSLDNQPQHF	TGTGCCAGCAGCTTGGATAATCAGCCCCAGCATTTT
12	TRBV29-1	few	TRBJ2-1	.	CSVGPTYNEQFF	TGCAGCGTTGGTCCAACCTACAATGAGCAGTTCTTC
16	TRBV6-5	few	TRBJ1-2	.	CASSYARDSYNYGYTF	TGTGCCAGCAGTTACGCCCGGGACTCCTATAACTATGGCTACACCTTC
14	TRBV15	few	TRBJ1-2	TRBD1	CATSRGTGLYGYTF	TGTGCCACCAGCAGGGGGACAGGGTTGTATGGCTACACCTTC
15	TRBV5-8	.	TRBJ1-5	TRBD1	CASSGDRGPIQPQHF	TGTGCCAGCAGCGGGGACAGGGGCCCAATACAGCCCCAGCATTTT
16	TRBV11-2	.	TRBJ2-2	TRBD1	CASRKGTDSNTGELFF	TGTGCCAGCAGAAAGGGGACAGACTCGAACACCGGGGAGCTGTTTTTT
16	TRBV27	.	TRBJ2-7	TRBD2	CASSFRGLAGTYEQYF	TGTGCCAGCAGTTTCCGGGGGCTAGCGGGCACCTACGAGCAGTACTTC
14	TRBV12-5	.	TRBJ2-6	.	CASHGGSGANVLTF	TGTGCTAGTCATGGGGGCTCTGGGGCCAACGTCCTGACTTTC
14	TRBV5-1	.	TRBJ2-2	.	CASRGPGFTGELFF	TGCGCCAGCCGGGGGCCCGGGTTCACCGGGGAGCTGTTTTTT
15	TRBV7-9	.	TRBJ1-2	.	CASSLQSGPNYGYTF	TGTGCCAGCAGCTTACAATCGGGACCTAACTATGGCTACACCTTC
16	TRBV5-4	.	TRBJ2-5	TRBD2	CASSPGTSGGEETQYF	TGTGCCAGCAGCCCAGGGACTAGCGGGGGCGAAGAGACCCAGTACTTC
15	TRBV11-2	few	TRBJ1-5	TRBD1	CASSLVAGGNQPQHF	TGTGCCAGCAGCTTAGTAGCAGGGGGGAATCAGCCCCAGCATTTT
15	TRBV19	.	TRBJ1-5	.	CASSLPRERGQPQHF	TGTGCCAGTAGTCTCCCCCGGGAACGGGGTCAGCCCCAGCATTTT
15	TRBV6-2/TRBV6-3	.	TRBJ1-2	.	CASSYPTRDPYGYTF	TGTGCCAGCAGTTACCCCACGAGGGACCCCTATGGCTACACCTTC
15	TRBV6-2/TRBV6-3	.	TRBJ2-7	TRBD1	CASSSEQGMVYEQYF	TGTGCCAGCAGCTCTGAACAGGGGATGGTCTACGAGCAGTACTTC
14	TRBV5-5	.	TRBJ2-1	.	CASSQEPRGHEQFF	TGTGCCAGCAGTCAAGAACCCCGTGGGCATGAGCAGTTCTTC
15	TRBV6-5	.	TRBJ1-2	.	CASSYSGTDNYGYTF	TGTGCCAGCAGTTACTCGGGAACGGATAACTATGGCTACACCTTC
15	TRBV5-4	once	TRBJ1-1	TRBD1	CASSGQTGFNTEAFF	TGTGCCAGCAGCGGTCAGACAGGGTTCAACACTGAAGCTTTCTTT
13	TRBV27	once	TRBJ1-2	.	CASSFIGARGYTF	TGTGCCAGCAGTTTTATCGGAGCTAGAGGCTACACCTTC
12	TRBV7-9	.	TRBJ2-7	.	CASSLVGYEQYF	TGTGCCAGCAGCTTAGTCGGCTACGAGCAGTACTTC
19	TRBV5-1	once	TRBJ2-3	TRBD2	CASSPLGLAGGQVTDTQYF	TGCGCCAGCAGCCCGCTGGGACTAGCGGGGGGGCAGGTTACAGATACGCAGTATTTT
14	TRBV2	.	TRBJ1-2	TRBD1	CASTPTGLGYGYTF	TGTGCCAGCACCCCGACAGGGCTGGGCTATGGCTACACCTTC
14	TRBV3-1/TRBV3-2	.	TRBJ1-1	.	CASSFKGRYTEAFF	TGTGCCAGCTCTTTCAAGGGGCGGTACACTGAAGCTTTCTTT
14	TRBV5-1	.	TRBJ1-4	TRBD1	CASSPDRVDEKLFF	TGCGCCAGCAGCCCTGACAGGGTTGATGAAAAACTGTTTTTT
14	TRBV15	.	TRBJ2-1	.	CATSRLSLWNEQFF	TGTGCCACCAGCAGGCTTTCCTTGTGGAATGAGCAGTTCTTC
12	TRBV15	.	TRBJ2-3	.	CATSNRQDTQYF	TGTGCCACCAGCAACAGGCAGGATACGCAGTATTTT
14	TRBV11-2	.	TRBJ1-1	.	CASSLGQRRTEAFF	TGTGCCAGCAGCTTAGGACAAAGGCGAACTGAAGCTTTCTTT
13	TRBV6-5	.	TRBJ2-3	.	CASRAGSTDTQYF	TGTGCCAGCAGGGCGGGAAGCACAGATACGCAGTATTTT
14	TRBV5-1	.	TRBJ1-2	.	CASSLSRTEYGYTF	TGCGCCAGCAGCTTGTCGAGGACAGAATATGGCTACACCTTC
17	TRBV7-6	.	TRBJ1-5	TRBD1	CASSPSTGGVGNQPQHF	TGTGCCAGCAGCCCATCTACAGGGGGAGTGGGCAATCAGCCCCAGCATTTT
15	TRBV9	.	TRBJ1-6	.	CASSVGQGSYSPLHF	TGTGCCAGCAGCGTAGGCCAGGGCTCCTATTCACCCCTCCACTTT
15	TRBV2	.	TRBJ2-5	TRBD1	CASRIRTGWDETQYF	TGTGCCAGCAGAATAAGGACAGGATGGGACGAGACCCAGTACTTC
15	TRBV29-1	.	TRBJ1-1	.	CSVHGTSEGATEAFF	TGCAGCGTTCACGGGACAAGTGAGGGTGCCACTGAAGCTTTCTTT
14	TRBV7-2	.	TRBJ1-4	.	CASSQGLPNEKLFF	TGTGCCAGCAGCCAGGGGTTGCCTAATGAAAAACTGTTTTTT
16	TRBV9	.	TRBJ2-5	TRBD1	CASSQRQGLGEETQYF	TGTGCCAGCAGCCAGAGACAGGGCCTGGGGGAAGAGACCCAGTACTTC
13	TRBV20-1	.	TRBJ2-2	.	CSASGWNTGELFF	TGCAGTGCTAGTGGGTGGAACACCGGGGAGCTGTTTTTT